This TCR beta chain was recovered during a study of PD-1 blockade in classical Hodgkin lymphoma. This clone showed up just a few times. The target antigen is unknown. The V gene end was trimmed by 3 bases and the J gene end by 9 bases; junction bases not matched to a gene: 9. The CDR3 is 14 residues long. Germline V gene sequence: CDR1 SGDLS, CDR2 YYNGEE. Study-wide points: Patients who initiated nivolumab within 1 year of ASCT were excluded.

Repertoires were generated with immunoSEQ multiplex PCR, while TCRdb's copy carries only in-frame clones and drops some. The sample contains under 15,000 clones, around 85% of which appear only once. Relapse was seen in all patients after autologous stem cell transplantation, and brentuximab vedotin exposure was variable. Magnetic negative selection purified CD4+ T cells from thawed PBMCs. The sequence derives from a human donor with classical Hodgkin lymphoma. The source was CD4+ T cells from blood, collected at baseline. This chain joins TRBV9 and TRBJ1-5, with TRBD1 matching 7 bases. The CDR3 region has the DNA TGTGCCAGCAGCGGAGGGACAGAACCTACGCCCCAGCATTTT. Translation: CASSGGTEPTPQHF. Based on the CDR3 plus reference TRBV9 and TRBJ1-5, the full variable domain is DSGVTQTPKHLITATGQRVTLRCSPRSGDLSVYWYQQSLDQGLQFLIQYYNGEERAKGNILERFSAQQFPDLHSELNLSSLELGDSALYFCASSGGTEPTPQHFGDGTRLSIL.